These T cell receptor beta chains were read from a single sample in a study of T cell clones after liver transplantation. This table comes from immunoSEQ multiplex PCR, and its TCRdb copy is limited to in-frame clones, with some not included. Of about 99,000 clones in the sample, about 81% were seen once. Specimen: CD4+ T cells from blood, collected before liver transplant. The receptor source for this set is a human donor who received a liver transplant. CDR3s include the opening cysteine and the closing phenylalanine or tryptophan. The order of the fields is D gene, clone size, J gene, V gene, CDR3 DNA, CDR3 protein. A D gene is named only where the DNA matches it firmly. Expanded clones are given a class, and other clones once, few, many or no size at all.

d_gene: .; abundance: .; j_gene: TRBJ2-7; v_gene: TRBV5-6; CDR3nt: TGTGCCAGCAGCTTTTTGGCTAGCGAGGCCCACGAGCAGTACTTC; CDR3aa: CASSFLASEAHEQYF
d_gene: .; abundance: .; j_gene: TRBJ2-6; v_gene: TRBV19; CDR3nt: TGTGCCAGTAGTAGGGGCGAGAGTAGCTACTCTGGGGCCAACGTCCTGACTTTC; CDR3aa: CASSRGESSYSGANVLTF
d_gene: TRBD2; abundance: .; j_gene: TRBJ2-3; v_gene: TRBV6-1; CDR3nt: TGTGCCAGCAGTGAAGCGGCGGGAGGGACGCAGTATTTT; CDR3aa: CASSEAAGGTQYF
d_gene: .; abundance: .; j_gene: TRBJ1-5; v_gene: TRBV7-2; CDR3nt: TGTGCCAGCAGCGACAGATACGGGAGCAATCAGCCCCAGCATTTT; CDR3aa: CASSDRYGSNQPQHF
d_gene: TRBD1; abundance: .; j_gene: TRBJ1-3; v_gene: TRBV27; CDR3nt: TGTGCCAGCAGCTCCAGGGGGTACGGAAACACCATATATTTT; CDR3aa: CASSSRGYGNTIYF
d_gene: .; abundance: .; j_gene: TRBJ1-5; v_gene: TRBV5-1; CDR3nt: TGCGCCAGCAGCTCTACAGGGAATCAGCCCCAGCATTTT; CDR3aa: CASSSTGNQPQHF
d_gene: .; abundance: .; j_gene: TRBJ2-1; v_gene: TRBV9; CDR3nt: TGTGCCAGCAGCGAACGACAGGATAAGTACAATGAGCAGTTCTTC; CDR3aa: CASSERQDKYNEQFF
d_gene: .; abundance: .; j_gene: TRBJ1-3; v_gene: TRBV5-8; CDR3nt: TGTGCCAGCAGTTACGACGGTGGCTCTGGAAACACCATATATTTT; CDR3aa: CASSYDGGSGNTIYF
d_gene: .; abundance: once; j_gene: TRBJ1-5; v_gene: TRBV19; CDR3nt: TGTGCCAGTAGAGGAACAGGGTTTAGCAATCAGCCCCAGCATTTT; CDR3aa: CASRGTGFSNQPQHF
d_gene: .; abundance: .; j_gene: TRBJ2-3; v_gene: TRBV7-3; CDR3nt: TGTGCCAGCAGCAACTATGGCCGGGATACGCAGTATTTT; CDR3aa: CASSNYGRDTQYF
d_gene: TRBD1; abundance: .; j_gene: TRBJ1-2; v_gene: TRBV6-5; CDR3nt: TGTGCCAGCAGTTACTCACCAGGGGGTTACTATGGCTACACCTTC; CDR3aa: CASSYSPGGYYGYTF